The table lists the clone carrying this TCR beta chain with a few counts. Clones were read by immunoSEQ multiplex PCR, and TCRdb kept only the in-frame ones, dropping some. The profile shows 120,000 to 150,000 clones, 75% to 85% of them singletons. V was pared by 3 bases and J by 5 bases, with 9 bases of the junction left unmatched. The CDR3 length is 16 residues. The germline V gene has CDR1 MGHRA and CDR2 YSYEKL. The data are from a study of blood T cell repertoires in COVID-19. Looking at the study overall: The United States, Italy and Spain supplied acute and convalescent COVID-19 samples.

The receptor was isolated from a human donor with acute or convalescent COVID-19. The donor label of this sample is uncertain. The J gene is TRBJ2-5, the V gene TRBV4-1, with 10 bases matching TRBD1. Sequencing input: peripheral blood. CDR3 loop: CASSQGRQGAGETQYF. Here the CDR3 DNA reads TGCGCCAGCAGCCAGGGACGACAGGGGGCCGGGGAGACCCAGTACTTC.